The 11 T cell receptor beta chains listed next were all sequenced from one sample in a study of patients and donors after allogeneic stem cell transplantation. TCRdb processed the RT-PCR reads anew with MiXCR; each CDR3 protein has one entry. The sample includes 190,000 or so distinct CDR3 sequences, around 40% of them seen just once. Sequenced: blood, either unsorted or a sorted T cell fraction (not recorded which). The receptors shown here come from a human donor who was either an allogeneic HSCT recipient or a stem cell or donor lymphocyte infusion donor (not recorded which). It is not recorded whose cells these are; they may come from a transplant donor.

The chain is built from TRBV4-1 and TRBJ1-2; D is unresolved. CDR1 is MGHRA, CDR2 YSYEKL, per germline. CDR3 length: 11 residues. V lost 3 bases and J 8 bases, leaving 7 bases between the germline ends. CDR3: CASSQGEGYTF. As DNA, the CDR3 is TGCGCCAGCAGCCAGGGTGAGGGCTACACCTTC.

This clonotype was seen once. The chain recombines TRBV24-1 with TRBJ2-7, with TRBD1 identical over 12 bases. Trimming cost V 4 bases and J 7 bases; bases outside gene matches: 10. Germline lookup yields CDR1 KGHDR and CDR2 SFDVKD. The CDR3 consists of 16 residues. CDR3 residues: CATSESPGQGAREQYF. In DNA, the CDR3 is TGTGCCACCAGTGAGTCCCCGGGACAGGGGGCGCGGGAGCAGTACTTC.

In this sample, this clonotype turned up a few times. The gene calls are TRBV4-3 and TRBJ1-1; D is unresolved. The CDR3 runs to 14 residues. V lost 5 bases to trimming and J lost 1 base, with 11 bases between them. In germline, CDR1 is LGHNA, CDR2 YSLEER. The CDR3 nucleotides are TGCGCCAGCAGCACAGTCTCAGCGAACACTGAAGCTTTCTTT. Translating it yields CASSTVSANTEAFF.

This chain connects TRBV5-1 to TRBJ1-2, with 10 bases lining up with TRBD1. The ends lost 6 bases at V and 6 bases at J; junction bases unmatched: 8. Germline values: CDR1 SGHRS, CDR2 YFSETQ. The CDR3 has 14 residues. CDR3: CASTLTGGKNGYTF. The CDR3 DNA follows: TGCGCCAGCACGCTGACAGGGGGCAAAAATGGCTACACCTTC.

The chain has TRBV20-1 and TRBJ1-2; D call uncertain. The CDR3 length is 13 residues. CDR1 is DFQATT, CDR2 SNEGSKA, per germline (reference sequence). V lost 3 bases to trimming and J lost 4 bases, with 12 bases between them. CDR3 DNA: TGCAGTGCTAGCTGGGATTCCTTCTATGGCTACACCTTC. Amino acid sequence: CSASWDSFYGYTF.

The chain joins TRBV20-1 to TRBJ1-1; D remains ambiguous. CDR3 length: 13 residues. The V and J ends lost 6 bases and 5 bases respectively, with 16 bases between them. Germline loops: CDR1 DFQATT, CDR2 SNEGSKA (reference sequence). CDR3 residues: CSATGPPKTEAFF. The DNA for the CDR3 is TGCAGTGCCACCGGGCCCCCAAAGACTGAAGCTTTCTTT.

The rearrangement joins TRBV20-1 to TRBJ2-7; a weak D match, TRBD2 (5 bases). The CDR3 sequence is 13 residues long. Germline CDR1 is DFQATT and CDR2 is SNEGSKA (reference sequence). V was shortened by 3 bases and J by 3 bases, with 12 bases between the two germline ends. CDR3 protein: CSASFRGIYEQYF. Written as DNA, the CDR3 is TGCAGTGCTAGTTTTCGGGGAATCTACGAGCAGTACTTC.

The CDR3 here is CASSPLGGTRYSYEQYF. CDR3 coding DNA: TGCGCCAGCAGCCCCCTAGGGGGGACGCGATATTCCTACGAGCAGTACTTC. This chain links TRBV5-1 with TRBJ2-7; possibly TRBD1 or TRBD2 for D (6 bases each). Germline lookup yields CDR1 SGHRS and CDR2 YFSETQ. CDR3 length: 17 residues. The V and J ends lost 4 bases and 1 base respectively, with 21 bases between them.

The sample holds a few counts of this clonotype. The chain is built from TRBV7-9 and TRBJ1-2, with a tentative D call TRBD1 (5 bases). This CDR3 spans 12 amino acids. V was clipped by 8 bases and J by 2 bases, with 9 bases between them. Germline loops: CDR1 SEHNR, CDR2 FQNEAQ (reference sequence). Here the CDR3 reads CASQTANYGYTF. For the CDR3, the DNA is TGTGCCAGCCAGACAGCGAACTATGGCTACACCTTC.

This clonotype was counted a few times. The gene calls are TRBV5-1 and TRBJ2-7; 7 positions match TRBD1. With V trimmed by 3 bases and J by 0 bases, 6 bases remained unmatched. Germline CDR1 is SGHRS and CDR2 is YFSETQ. The CDR3 loop spans 15 amino acids. This CDR3 reads CASSYTGDRSYEQYF. CDR3 bases: TGCGCCAGCAGCTATACAGGGGACCGCTCCTACGAGCAGTACTTC.

The CDR3 loop reads CATSRGGNGYTF. The CDR3 nucleotides read TGTGCCACCAGCAGAGGAGGGAACGGCTACACCTTC. This rearrangement joins TRBV15 to TRBJ1-2, with no clear D. The CDR3 runs 12 residues. V dropped 1 base and J dropped 8 bases, with 8 bases sitting between them. Germline V gives CDR1 LNHNV, CDR2 YYDKDF (reference sequence).